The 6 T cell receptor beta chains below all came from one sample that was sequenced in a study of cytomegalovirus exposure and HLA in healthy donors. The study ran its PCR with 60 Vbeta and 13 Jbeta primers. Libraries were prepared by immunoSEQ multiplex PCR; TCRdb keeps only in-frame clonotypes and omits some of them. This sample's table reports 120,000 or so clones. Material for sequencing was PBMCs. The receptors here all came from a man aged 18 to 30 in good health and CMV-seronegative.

In DNA, the CDR3 is TGTGCCTGGAGCTCGGACTTCACAGATACGCAGTATTTT. Translating gives CAWSSDFTDTQYF. The rearrangement joins TRBV30 to TRBJ2-3; a weak D match, TRBD2 (5 bases). The ends were cut back, 3 bases at V and 2 bases at J, with 9 bases in the middle. Germline CDR1 GTSNPN, CDR2 SVGIG (reference sequence). This CDR3 contains 13 residues.

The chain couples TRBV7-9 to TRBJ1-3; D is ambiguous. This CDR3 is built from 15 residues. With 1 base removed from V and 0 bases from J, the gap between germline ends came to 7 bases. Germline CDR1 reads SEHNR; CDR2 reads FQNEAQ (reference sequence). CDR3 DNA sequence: TGTGCCAGCAGCTTAGGTCGGGGCTCTGGAAACACCATATATTTT. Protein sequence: CASSLGRGSGNTIYF.

Here the CDR3 DNA reads TGTGCCAGCAGCTCCGGGACTAGCGGGCGCCCGTCCTACGAGCAGTACTTC. It specifies CASSSGTSGRPSYEQYF. The chain couples TRBV11-2 to TRBJ2-5; 12 nucleotides line up with TRBD2. Gene TRBJ2-7 matches the end of the DNA better, so the J call may be wrong. The germline gives CDR1 SGHAT, CDR2 FQNNGV. The CDR3 consists of 17 residues.

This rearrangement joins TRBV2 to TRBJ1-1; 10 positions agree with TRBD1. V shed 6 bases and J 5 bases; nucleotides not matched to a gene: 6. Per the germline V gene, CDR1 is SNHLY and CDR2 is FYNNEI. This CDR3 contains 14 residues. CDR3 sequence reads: CASSDRGLDTEAFF. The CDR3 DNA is TGTGCCAGCAGCGACAGGGGGCTGGATACTGAAGCTTTCTTT.

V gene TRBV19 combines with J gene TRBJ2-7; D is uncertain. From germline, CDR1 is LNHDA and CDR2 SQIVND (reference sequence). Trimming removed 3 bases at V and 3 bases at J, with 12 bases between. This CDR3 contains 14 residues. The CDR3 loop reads CASSMPRLFYEQYF. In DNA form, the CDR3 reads TGTGCCAGTAGTATGCCGCGGTTATTCTACGAGCAGTACTTC.

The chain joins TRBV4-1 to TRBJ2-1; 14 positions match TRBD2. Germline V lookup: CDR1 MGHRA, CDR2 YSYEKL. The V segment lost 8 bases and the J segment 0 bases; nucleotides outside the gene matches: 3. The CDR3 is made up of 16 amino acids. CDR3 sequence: CASGGTSGGSYNEQFF. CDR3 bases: TGCGCCAGCGGAGGGACTAGCGGGGGCTCCTACAATGAGCAGTTCTTC.